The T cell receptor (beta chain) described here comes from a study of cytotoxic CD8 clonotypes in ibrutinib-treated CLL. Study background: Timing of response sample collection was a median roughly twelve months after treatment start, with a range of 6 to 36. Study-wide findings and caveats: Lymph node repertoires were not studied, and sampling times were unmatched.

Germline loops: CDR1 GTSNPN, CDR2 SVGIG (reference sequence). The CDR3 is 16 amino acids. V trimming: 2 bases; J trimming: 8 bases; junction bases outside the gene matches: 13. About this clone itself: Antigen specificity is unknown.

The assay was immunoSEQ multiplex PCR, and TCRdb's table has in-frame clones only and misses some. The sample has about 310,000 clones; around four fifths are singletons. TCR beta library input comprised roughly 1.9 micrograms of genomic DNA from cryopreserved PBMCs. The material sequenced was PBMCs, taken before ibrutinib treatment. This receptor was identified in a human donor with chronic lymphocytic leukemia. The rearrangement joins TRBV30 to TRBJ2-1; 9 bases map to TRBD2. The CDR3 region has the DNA TGTGCCTGGAGTCCCCCCGGAGCGGGAGGCCTCCATGAGCAGTTCTTC. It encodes CAWSPPGAGGLHEQFF.